This T cell receptor (beta chain) was obtained from a study of regulatory T cells in long-lasting Graves disease. According to the study, TCR beta libraries were built with iRepertoire HTBI primers and CDR3-region Arm-PCR. Using its own MiXCR run on the multiplex PCR reads, TCRdb lists one record per CDR3 protein. The table includes 450,000 to 600,000 distinct CDR3 sequences, roughly 12% detected once. Stated time point: newly diagnosed GD, antithyroid drugs for less than 3 months. Researchers made the TCR library from RNA that was extracted from PBMCs. At least ten counts were recorded for this clonotype. V lost 8 bases, J lost 4 bases, and 13 bases stayed unmatched. This CDR3 has 16 amino acids. These data also formed part of another study, on T cells in Graves' hyperthyroidism and ophthalmopathy. That source notes: The TCR CDR3 was amplified in a first-round RT-PCR using the HTBI primer set. Researchers found most expanded thyroid clonotypes above 0.001 in blood as well.

The chain combines TRBV12-3 or TRBV12-4 with TRBJ2-5; TRBD2 matches at 10 bases. The clonotype originates from a man under 40 with Graves disease. This specimen was peripheral blood mononuclear cells (PBMCs), taken at new diagnosis, from a patient treated with antithyroid drugs. CDR3 sequence (DNA): TGTGCCAGCTCAGGGCTAGCGGGAGTTTTTGGAGAGACCCAGTACTTC. Translated: CASSGLAGVFGETQYF.